Listed below are T cell receptor beta chains from one sample, sequenced in a study of T cell responses to AZD1222 COVID-19 vaccine. Repertoires were generated with immunoSEQ multiplex PCR, while TCRdb's copy carries only in-frame clones and drops some. The table shows 250,000 to 300,000 clones, with almost 95% occurring only once. This material consisted of peripheral blood, taken 28 days after the second AZD1222 dose. The origin of the receptors is an adult who received the AZD1222 COVID-19 vaccine. Each CDR3 is given with its conserved first and last residue. Each record gives: J gene, V gene, CDR3 protein.

j_gene: TRBJ2-7; v_gene: TRBV19; CDR3aa: CASSIHKPGDHEQYF
j_gene: TRBJ2-1; v_gene: TRBV5-5; CDR3aa: CASSLAAASGSLSYNEQFF
j_gene: TRBJ2-3; v_gene: TRBV6-5; CDR3aa: CASSYSGRPTDTQYF
j_gene: TRBJ1-5; v_gene: TRBV2; CDR3aa: CASIRDSNQPQHF
j_gene: TRBJ1-4; v_gene: TRBV24-1; CDR3aa: CATSDSPGSEKLFF
j_gene: TRBJ2-7; v_gene: TRBV4-1; CDR3aa: CASSQVGDREQYF
j_gene: TRBJ2-5; v_gene: TRBV29-1; CDR3aa: CSARTQETQYF
j_gene: TRBJ2-1; v_gene: TRBV5-1; CDR3aa: CASSLPSSEQFF
j_gene: TRBJ2-3; v_gene: TRBV6-4; CDR3aa: CASSGGQEPDTQYF
j_gene: TRBJ1-5; v_gene: TRBV28; CDR3aa: CASRGGRGSNQPQHF
j_gene: TRBJ1-1; v_gene: TRBV5-1; CDR3aa: CASSLAHGNTEAFF
j_gene: TRBJ1-3; v_gene: TRBV5-1; CDR3aa: CASSLGDSGNTIYF
j_gene: TRBJ2-2; v_gene: TRBV12-3/TRBV12-4; CDR3aa: CASSLAGAGELFF
j_gene: TRBJ2-3; v_gene: TRBV27; CDR3aa: CASSQAPGGPDTQYF
j_gene: TRBJ2-3; v_gene: TRBV2; CDR3aa: CASSALVDTQYF
j_gene: TRBJ1-4; v_gene: TRBV18; CDR3aa: CASSPATGSEKLFF